Listed below are T cell receptor beta chains from one sample, sequenced in a study of vaccination effects on CD4 cells after COVID-19. Their specific antigens are unknown. The assay was immunoSEQ multiplex PCR, and TCRdb's table has in-frame clones only and misses some. The sample has tens of thousands of clones, approximately 80% seen once. This material consisted of CD4+ T cells from PBMCs cultured with HCoV-NL63 spike peptides, taken before COVID-19 vaccination. All receptors derive from a human donor who received a COVID-19 vaccine. CDR3s include the opening cysteine and the closing phenylalanine or tryptophan. The D gene is left open where the match is weak. Not every row has a clone size; where given, it reads once, few, many or a size class.

TRBV23-1	-	TRBJ2-1	-	CASSQCSGRRLQFF	TGCGCCAGCAGTCAATGCTCGGGTCGGAGGCTGCAGTTCTTC
TRBV5-1	-	TRBJ2-4	-	CASSRGSKNIQYF	TGCGCCAGCAGCCGGGGCTCCAAAAACATTCAGTACTTC
TRBV12-3/TRBV12-4	-	TRBJ1-2	-	CASSLTVYGYTF	TGTGCCAGCAGTTTGACAGTCTATGGCTACACCTTC
TRBV28	TRBD1	TRBJ1-2	-	CASAQGGSNYGYTF	TGTGCCAGCGCTCAGGGGGGATCTAACTATGGCTACACCTTC
TRBV15	-	TRBJ2-2	few	CATSRDRAVTGELFF	TGTGCCACCAGCAGAGATCGGGCGGTCACCGGGGAGCTGTTTTTT
TRBV18	-	TRBJ1-1	-	CASSPEASEAFF	TGTGCCAGCTCACCAGAGGCCTCTGAAGCTTTCTTT
TRBV5-8	-	TRBJ2-2	-	CASSLRKNTGELFF	TGTGCCAGCAGTCTAAGAAAAAACACCGGGGAGCTGTTTTTT
TRBV19	-	TRBJ1-2	once	CASSIRDYGYTF	TGTGCCAGTAGCATCAGGGATTATGGCTACACCTTC
TRBV5-4	-	TRBJ1-2	-	CASSLGGGLGGYTF	TGTGCCAGCAGCTTGGGCGGGGGGCTTGGTGGCTACACCTTC
TRBV28	TRBD2	TRBJ2-1	-	CASSLWGGERNNEQFF	TGTGCCAGCAGTTTATGGGGGGGGGAGAGAAACAATGAGCAGTTCTTC
TRBV6-2/TRBV6-3	-	TRBJ1-1	-	CASSSQGAGTEAFF	TGTGCCAGCAGTTCACAGGGTGCGGGCACTGAAGCTTTCTTT
TRBV6-1	-	TRBJ1-2	-	CASSGVFHTIRIGYTF	TGTGCCAGCAGTGGAGTCTTCCACACCATCAGGATAGGCTACACCTTC
TRBV24-1	TRBD1	TRBJ2-1	-	CATSGAGGERNEQFF	TGTGCCACCAGTGGAGCAGGGGGCGAGAGGAATGAGCAGTTCTTC
TRBV30	-	TRBJ1-6	-	CAWSVLGRGYNSPLHF	TGTGCCTGGAGTGTATTGGGCAGGGGCTATAATTCACCCCTCCACTTT
TRBV25-1	-	TRBJ1-2	-	CASRAGSGRRLNYGYTF	TGTGCCAGCAGGGCAGGGTCAGGCCGACGACTTAACTATGGCTACACCTTC
TRBV5-1	TRBD2	TRBJ2-1	few	CASSSLASGGTYNEQFF	TGCGCCAGCAGCTCCCTGGCTAGCGGGGGGACTTACAATGAGCAGTTCTTC
TRBV2	-	TRBJ2-3	-	CASSVGGSTDTQYF	TGTGCCAGCAGTGTTGGGGGCTCCACAGATACGCAGTATTTT
TRBV7-2	-	TRBJ2-1	-	CASSLQAASRDEQFF	TGTGCCAGCAGCTTACAGGCAGCGTCACGGGATGAGCAGTTCTTC
TRBV10-3	TRBD1	TRBJ2-5	-	CAISEASWGQGQETQYF	TGTGCCATCAGTGAGGCAAGTTGGGGACAGGGCCAAGAGACCCAGTACTTC
TRBV29-1	TRBD1	TRBJ1-2	-	CSVQGAWGYTF	TGCAGCGTTCAGGGGGCCTGGGGCTACACCTTC
TRBV6-6	-	TRBJ2-1	few	CASSDNVGTEQFF	TGTGCCAGCAGTGACAACGTGGGGACTGAGCAGTTCTTC
TRBV10-3	TRBD1	TRBJ1-4	-	CAISGAGGNEKLFF	TGTGCCATCAGTGGGGCAGGGGGAAATGAAAAACTGTTTTTT
TRBV6-5	-	TRBJ1-6	few	CASSYKGYNSPLHF	TGTGCCAGCAGTTACAAGGGGTATAATTCACCCCTCCACTTT
TRBV4-1	TRBD1	TRBJ1-3	-	CASSQEGQGYSENTIYF	TGCGCCAGCAGCCAAGAGGGACAGGGGTATTCCGAAAACACCATATATTTT
TRBV28	-	TRBJ1-2	-	CASSFRRGYTF	TGTGCCAGCAGTTTTCGGAGAGGCTACACCTTC
TRBV30	-	TRBJ1-2	-	CAWSERGQYGYTF	TGTGCCTGGAGTGAAAGGGGACAATATGGCTACACCTTC
TRBV18	TRBD2	TRBJ2-2	-	CASSRGLAGNTGELFF	TGTGCCAGCTCACGCGGACTAGCGGGGAACACCGGGGAGCTGTTTTTT
TRBV6-5	-	TRBJ1-2	-	CASSSNRMNYGYTF	TGTGCCAGCAGTTCGAACAGGATGAACTATGGCTACACCTTC
TRBV7-2	-	TRBJ2-6	-	CASSLVLSGTSGANVLTF	TGTGCCAGCAGCTTAGTACTTAGCGGCACCTCTGGGGCCAACGTCCTGACTTTC
TRBV5-1	TRBD1	TRBJ1-4	-	CASSLFQGAAEKLFF	TGCGCCAGCAGCTTGTTTCAGGGGGCGGCGGAAAAACTGTTTTTT
TRBV2	TRBD1	TRBJ2-3	-	CASSPGQGGRTDTQYF	TGTGCCAGCAGTCCGGGACAGGGGGGTCGCACAGATACGCAGTATTTT